A selection of T cell receptor beta chains follows, all from one sample in a study of cytomegalovirus exposure and HLA in healthy donors. Assay: immunoSEQ multiplex PCR; the TCRdb copy retains only in-frame clones and omits some. The table records about 150,000 clones, 75% to 85% of them present only once. The sample comprised PBMCs. These receptors came from a male donor in good health and CMV-seronegative. CDR3s include the opening cysteine and the closing phenylalanine or tryptophan. The D gene is left open where the match is weak. A row's size may be missing; if present it is once, few, many or a size class.

v_call	d_call	j_call	clone_size	cdr3_nt	cdr3_aa
TRBV15	NA	TRBJ2-7	NA	TGTGCCACCAGCACCGACCCTCTGAGGGGGTACGAGCAGTACTTC	CATSTDPLRGYEQYF
TRBV6-6	NA	TRBJ2-7	NA	TGTGCCAGCAGTTTTTTAGGGGGGGTGAGCTCCTACGAGCAGTACTTC	CASSFLGGVSSYEQYF
TRBV9	TRBD1	TRBJ2-7	once	TGTGCCAGCAGCGTAGGACAGGGGGGGACCTACGAGCAGTACTTC	CASSVGQGGTYEQYF
TRBV5-1	TRBD2	TRBJ2-1	NA	TGCGCCAGCAGCCCCCGTTTTACAGCGGGGGGCTCCCACAATGAGCAGTTCTTC	CASSPRFTAGGSHNEQFF
TRBV6-6	NA	TRBJ2-3	NA	TGTGCCAGCAGTTATTCAGGGGCTAGCCCAGATACGCAGTATTTT	CASSYSGASPDTQYF
TRBV27	NA	TRBJ1-2	NA	TGTGCCAGCAGTAGGTACCCGGGACAAGTCGGGGGCTACACCTTC	CASSRYPGQVGGYTF
TRBV19	NA	TRBJ1-5	NA	TGTGCCAGTAGTATGGGAGAACAGCCCCAGCATTTT	CASSMGEQPQHF
TRBV5-4	TRBD2	TRBJ2-3	NA	TGTGCCAGCAGCCCCAGAGGTAGCGGGGATTCGGGAGATACGCAGTATTTT	CASSPRGSGDSGDTQYF
TRBV10-3	NA	TRBJ2-7	many	TGTGCCATCAGTGAGGCAGGGGTGAGCTACGAGCAGTACTTC	CAISEAGVSYEQYF
TRBV10-3	TRBD2	TRBJ2-1	NA	TGTGCCATCAGAAATAGCGGGGGCCCCGGCGGGCAGTTCTTC	CAIRNSGGPGGQFF
TRBV30	NA	TRBJ2-7	once	TGTGCCTGTCGGGGGACGGTCCCCTACGAGCAGTACTTC	CACRGTVPYEQYF
TRBV14	NA	TRBJ1-1	NA	TGTGCCAGCAGCCGCGACTTAGGCACTGAAGCTTTCTTT	CASSRDLGTEAFF
TRBV7-2	TRBD1	TRBJ2-7	NA	TGTGCCAGCAGCCCCGGGACAGGAGCCTACGAGCAGTACTTC	CASSPGTGAYEQYF
TRBV6-5	NA	TRBJ1-4	NA	TGTGCCAGCAGTTACTCGACCGGGGGGGGATATGAAAAACTGTTTTTT	CASSYSTGGGYEKLFF